This TCR beta chain stems from a study of cytomegalovirus exposure and HLA in healthy donors. Study observations and caveats: Sequencing likely caused a cluster of highly shared sequence variants.

Remarks on this clone: The target antigen is unknown.

Germline CDR1 WSHSY, CDR2 SAAADI. V lost 4 bases and J lost 6; bases outside the gene matches: 4. The CDR3 contains 13 residues. The study ran its PCR with 60 Vbeta and 13 Jbeta primers. The data were produced by immunoSEQ multiplex PCR, yet TCRdb's version contains in-frame clones alone and is incomplete. In the table there are approximately 110,000 clones, over 65% of which are singletons. The receptor was derived from a woman aged 25 to 45 in good health and CMV-seronegative. The V call is TRBV10-2, the J call TRBJ2-3, with 7 bases fitting TRBD1. The source material was PBMCs. CDR3 DNA sequence: TGCGCCAGCAGTGTGACAGGGTGGGATACGCAGTATTTT. Protein: CASSVTGWDTQYF.